The 30 T cell receptor beta chains presented below share a single source sample, sequenced in a study of shared clonotypes between healthy human individuals. Sequencing was performed with immunoSEQ multiplex PCR; in TCRdb, only in-frame clones are kept and a portion is missing. This sample has about 1 million clones, with 75% to 85% found just once. The sample was memory CD4+ T cells from PBMCs. As to subset: CD45RA-negative fraction. These receptors came from a man younger than 35 in good health. Some clones in this sample may be carry-over from other donors' samples.

Only one count was recorded for this clone. Within the sample, other DNA sequences also encode this same CDR3. J is TRBJ2-3 and V is TRBV18; D is undetermined. This CDR3 is 11 amino acids long. Trimming shortened V by 2 bases and J by 5 bases, and 2 bases separated the two germline ends. The germline V gene encodes CDR1 KGHSH and CDR2 LQKENI. In DNA, the CDR3 is TGTGCCAGCTCACCAAGAGATACGCAGTATTTT. Amino acids: CASSPRDTQYF.

The chain employs TRBV9 and TRBJ2-3; D perhaps matches TRBD1 (7 bases). From germline, CDR1 is SGDLS and CDR2 YYNGEE. This CDR3 contains 16 residues. V shed 4 bases and J shed 5 bases, with 20 bases lying between them. The CDR3 protein is CASSSRGGRERDTQYF. CDR3 DNA sequence: TGTGCCAGCAGCTCGAGAGGGGGCCGGGAGCGAGATACGCAGTATTTT.

The chain combines TRBV5-1 with TRBJ2-5; D gene ambiguous. The CDR3 length is 15 residues. The germline V gene encodes CDR1 SGHRS and CDR2 YFSETQ. Trimming removed 1 base from V and 2 bases from J, with 12 bases in between. The CDR3: CASSLSAAGQETQYF. The CDR3 DNA follows: TGCGCCAGCAGCTTGTCTGCGGCAGGTCAAGAGACCCAGTACTTC.

V and J are TRBV5-6 and TRBJ2-5; the match to TRBD1 covers 10 bases. The CDR3 is 16 amino acids. The germline V gene encodes CDR1 SGHDT and CDR2 YYEEEE. With V trimmed by 0 bases and J by 5 bases, 7 bases remained unmatched. In DNA form, the CDR3 reads TGTGCCAGCAGCTTGGCCATCGGGGGACAGGGGGAGACCCAGTACTTC. This translates into CASSLAIGGQGETQYF. Full variable domain (missing parts from reference TRBV5-6 and TRBJ2-5): DAGVTQSPTHLIKTRGQQVTLRCSPKSGHDTVSWYQQALGQGPQFIFQYYEEEERQRGNFPDRFSGHQFPNYSSELNVNALLLGDSALYLCASSLAIGGQGETQYFGPGTRLLVL.

The genes are TRBV14 and TRBJ1-2; D may be TRBD1 (6 bases). The CDR3 is 15 residues long. V lost 2 bases and J 3 bases, leaving 13 bases between the germline ends. Germline assignment: CDR1 SGHDN and CDR2 FVKESK. The CDR3 loop is CASSQRGSGYYGYTF. In DNA, the CDR3 is TGTGCCAGCAGCCAAAGGGGGAGCGGATACTATGGCTACACCTTC.

The V gene is TRBV6-1, the J gene TRBJ2-5, with 7 bases lining up with TRBD1. V was clipped by 2 bases and J by 3 bases; unmatched bases: 3. The V gene's germline CDR1 is MNHNS and CDR2 SASEGT. CDR3 size: 14 residues. Here the CDR3 DNA reads TGTGCCAGCAGTGAAATCGGGACAGAAGAGACCCAGTACTTC. Residues: CASSEIGTEETQYF.

The rearrangement uses TRBV28 and TRBJ1-5; 9 positions match TRBD1. The CDR3 consists of 14 residues. J gave up 5 bases and V 5 bases, and 4 bases lay outside the gene matches. In germline, CDR1 is MDHEN, CDR2 SYDVKM. The CDR3 nucleotides are TGTGCCAGCAGTGCCGGGACAGGGCATCAGCCCCAGCATTTT. Translating gives CASSAGTGHQPQHF.

The CDR3 bases are TGTGCCAGCAGCGTAGAATCAGGAGCCTACGAGCAGTACTTC. Protein: CASSVESGAYEQYF. The V gene is TRBV9, the J gene TRBJ2-7; D unresolved. Germline V gene sequence: CDR1 SGDLS, CDR2 YYNGEE. Trimming took off 0 bases at V and 2 bases at J, with 9 bases between the two ends. The CDR3 runs to 14 residues.

This clone came up a few times. V is TRBV2 and J is TRBJ2-7; no firm D call. Trimming left V 5 bases short and J 5 bases short, with 7 bases between. CDR1 and CDR2 (germline): SNHLY, FYNNEI. The CDR3 totals 11 residues. The CDR3 DNA is TGTGCCAGCAGTCGATCGAACGAGCAGTACTTC. It translates to CASSRSNEQYF.

This sequence joins TRBV7-2 and TRBJ1-5; the match to TRBD1 covers 7 bases. CDR1 and CDR2 from the germline V gene are SGHTA and FQGNSA. With V trimmed by 4 bases and J by 3 bases, 6 bases remained unmatched. The CDR3 is made up of 15 amino acids. The CDR3 sequence is CASSSTDRINQPQHF. For the CDR3, the DNA is TGTGCCAGCAGCTCCACGGACAGGATCAATCAGCCCCAGCATTTT.

The J gene is TRBJ2-7, the V gene TRBV4-2; D not resolved. The germline V gene encodes CDR1 LGHNA and CDR2 YNFKEQ. The CDR3 has 15 amino acids. With 0 bases removed from V and 3 bases from J, the gap between germline ends came to 12 bases. CDR3 sequence: CASSQDHRQNYEQYF. The CDR3 nucleotides are TGTGCCAGCAGCCAAGATCATCGGCAAAACTACGAGCAGTACTTC.

J is TRBJ1-2 and V is TRBV27; no clear D. From germline, CDR1 is MNHEY and CDR2 SMNVEV (reference sequence). Trimming pared 7 bases from V and 3 bases from J, leaving 12 bases between. The CDR3 loop spans 13 amino acids. The CDR3 nucleotides are TGTGCCAGCATAGGAGAGGGTGACTATGGCTACACCTTC. Translating gives CASIGEGDYGYTF.

This rearrangement joins TRBV18 to TRBJ2-2, with D possibly matching TRBD2 (5 bases). CDR1 KGHSH and CDR2 LQKENI come from the germline V gene. The V gene lost 3 bases and the J gene lost 7 bases, with 15 bases spanning the gap. CDR3 length: 15 residues. In DNA, the CDR3 is TGTGCCAGCTCACCGTTGACTACTTGGGGCGGGGAGCTGTTTTTT. It is translated as CASSPLTTWGGELFF.

The genes are TRBV5-1 and TRBJ2-5; 7 nucleotides agree with TRBD1. This CDR3 has 15 residues. CDR1 SGHRS and CDR2 YFSETQ come from the germline V gene. V lost 2 bases, J lost 1 base, and 5 bases stayed unmatched. The DNA of the CDR3 is TGCGCCAGCAGCTTAGCGACAGGGCCCCAAGAGACCCAGTACTTC. Protein: CASSLATGPQETQYF.

This chain joins TRBV9 and TRBJ2-1; the D is unclear. V dropped 3 bases and J dropped 2 bases, with 12 bases sitting between them. CDR1 is SGDLS, CDR2 YYNGEE, per germline. The CDR3 loop spans 15 amino acids. DNA of the CDR3: TGTGCCAGCAGCGACTCCCCCGTCCCCTACAATGAGCAGTTCTTC. It codes for CASSDSPVPYNEQFF.

The rearrangement links TRBV10-3 to TRBJ2-7; D uncertain. Germline V lookup: CDR1 ENHRY, CDR2 SYGVKD. V was trimmed by 3 bases and J by 3 bases, leaving 12 bases between them. CDR3 length equals 14 residues. The DNA for the CDR3 is TGTGCCATCAGTGATGCACGGAGCCTCTACGAGCAGTACTTC. Its protein product is CAISDARSLYEQYF.

Regarding this clone: The same CDR3 also results from other DNA sequences found in this sample. This chain connects TRBV18 to TRBJ1-1; perhaps TRBD1 as D (5 bases). V was clipped by 3 bases and J by 1 base, with 6 bases between them. The CDR3 sequence is 13 residues long. Germline V lookup: CDR1 KGHSH, CDR2 LQKENI. The CDR3 DNA reads TGTGCCAGCTCACCGGGGACGAACACTGAAGCTTTCTTT. Its translation is CASSPGTNTEAFF.

The CDR3 loop is CASSLGGGGTEAFF. CDR3 DNA: TGTGCCAGCAGCTTGGGAGGGGGTGGTACTGAAGCTTTCTTT. V usage is TRBV5-4 and J usage is TRBJ1-1; TRBD1 is a possible D gene (6 bases). With 0 bases removed from V and 5 bases from J, the gap between germline ends came to 11 bases. The CDR3 loop spans 14 amino acids. Germline CDR1 reads SGHNT; CDR2 reads YYREEE (reference sequence).

DNA for the CDR3: TGTGCCAGCAGCCCCCCCGGGACTAGCGGGATTAATGAGCAGTTCTTC. Translated, it gives CASSPPGTSGINEQFF. The chain carries TRBV7-3 and TRBJ2-1; TRBD2 matches at 13 bases. Unmatched junction bases numbered 8, after V lost 5 bases and J lost 7 bases. This CDR3 has 16 residues. The germline V gene encodes CDR1 SGHTA and CDR2 FQGTGA. The full variable domain, its missing parts supplied by reference TRBV7-3 and TRBJ2-1, is GAGVSQTPSNKVTEKGKYVELRCDPISGHTALYWYRQSLGQGPEFLIYFQGTGAADDSGLPNDRFFAVRPEGSVSTLKIQRTERGDSAVYLCASSPPGTSGINEQFFGPGTRLTVL.

This chain links TRBV6-1 with TRBJ1-1; 8 positions agree with TRBD1. CDR1 is MNHNS and CDR2 is SASEGT in the germline V gene. CDR3 size: 14 residues. The V and J ends lost 4 bases and 5 bases, in that order; junction bases with no gene match: 6. The CDR3 coding sequence is TGTGCCAGCAGTGTAAAACAGGGGGTTACTGAAGCTTTCTTT. It yields the protein CASSVKQGVTEAFF.

V is TRBV18 and J is TRBJ2-1; tentatively, D is TRBD1 or TRBD2 (5 bases each). This CDR3 region has 16 residues. Per germline, CDR1 KGHSH and CDR2 LQKENI. V lost 3 bases, J lost 1 base, and 13 bases lay in between. CDR3 residues: CASSPNGAKSYNEQFF. CDR3 sequence (DNA): TGTGCCAGCTCACCGAACGGGGCTAAGTCCTACAATGAGCAGTTCTTC.

The chain joins TRBV5-1 to TRBJ2-5; D is perhaps TRBD1 or TRBD2 (6 bases each). The CDR3 is made up of 15 amino acids. V was clipped by 2 bases and J by 4 bases, with 15 bases between them. Germline CDR1 is SGHRS and CDR2 is YFSETQ. CDR3 loop: CASSLGGNIGETQYF. CDR3 bases: TGCGCCAGCAGCTTAGGGGGGAATATTGGAGAGACCCAGTACTTC.

V and J are TRBV7-3 and TRBJ2-2; D is ambiguous. The germline gives CDR1 SGHTA, CDR2 FQGTGA. V lost 5 bases and J 1 base, leaving 8 bases between the germline ends. The length of the CDR3 is 14 residues. CDR3 in amino acids: CASSLYRNTGELFF. The CDR3 nucleotides read TGTGCCAGCAGCCTTTACAGGAACACCGGGGAGCTGTTTTTT.

This clone was counted ten times or more. The chain uses TRBV28 and TRBJ1-3; D unresolved. From germline, CDR1 is MDHEN and CDR2 SYDVKM. V lost 7 bases, J lost 2 bases, and 12 bases lay in between. The CDR3 sequence is 14 residues long. CDR3 residues: CASNGPIPGNTIYF. In DNA form, the CDR3 reads TGTGCCAGCAACGGCCCGATTCCTGGAAACACCATATATTTT.

The V call is TRBV6-5, the J call TRBJ1-5; D unresolved. The germline gives CDR1 MNHEY, CDR2 SVGAGI. There are 13 residues in the CDR3. V was cut by 4 bases and J by 1 base, with 5 bases left in between. CDR3 residues: CASSLRSNQPQHF. The DNA for the CDR3 is TGTGCCAGCAGTTTGCGCAGCAATCAGCCCCAGCATTTT.

V gene TRBV11-3 combines with J gene TRBJ2-1; D is uncertain. V was pared by 3 bases and J by 10 bases, with 19 bases between. This CDR3 comprises 15 residues. Germline CDR1 and CDR2: SGHNT and YENEEA. Written as DNA, the CDR3 is TGTGCCAGCAGCTTCGACCGGGCCCGCTCCTCGGAGCAGTTCTTC. Amino acids: CASSFDRARSSEQFF.

The chain couples TRBV2 to TRBJ1-4; TRBD1 is a possible D gene (6 bases). This CDR3 spans 14 amino acids. Trimming stripped 7 bases from V and 3 bases from J, with 12 bases between. Germline V gene data show CDR1 as SNHLY and CDR2 as FYNNEI. CDR3 residues: CASKLQGSNEKLFF. CDR3 nucleotide sequence: TGTGCCAGCAAGCTACAGGGCTCTAATGAAAAACTGTTTTTT.

V and J are TRBV28 and TRBJ1-2; unclear D gene. Germline V gene lookup returns CDR1 MDHEN and CDR2 SYDVKM. Trimming pared 3 bases from V and 4 bases from J, leaving 18 bases between. There are 16 residues in the CDR3. CDR3 nucleotide sequence: TGTGCCAGCAGTTTCTCCCGGGCGAGCTTCCCCTATGGCTACACCTTC. Protein: CASSFSRASFPYGYTF.

The chain links TRBV19 to TRBJ1-5, with D hard to call. The CDR3 runs 13 residues. Per the germline V gene, CDR1 is LNHDA and CDR2 is SQIVND (reference sequence). V was clipped by 0 bases and J by 5 bases, with 5 bases between them. The CDR3 coding sequence is TGTGCCAGTAGTATAGACGTGCATCAGCCCCAGCATTTT. This encodes CASSIDVHQPQHF.

The chain is built from TRBV5-1 and TRBJ2-2, with TRBD1 matching 9 bases. The length of the CDR3 is 16 residues. The V segment lost 3 bases and the J segment 4 bases; nucleotides outside the gene matches: 7. The germline CDR1 and CDR2 sequences are SGHRS and YFSETQ. Here the CDR3 DNA reads TGCGCCAGCAGCTGGTTACAGGGGGCGAGCACCGGGGAGCTGTTTTTT. The encoded protein is CASSWLQGASTGELFF.